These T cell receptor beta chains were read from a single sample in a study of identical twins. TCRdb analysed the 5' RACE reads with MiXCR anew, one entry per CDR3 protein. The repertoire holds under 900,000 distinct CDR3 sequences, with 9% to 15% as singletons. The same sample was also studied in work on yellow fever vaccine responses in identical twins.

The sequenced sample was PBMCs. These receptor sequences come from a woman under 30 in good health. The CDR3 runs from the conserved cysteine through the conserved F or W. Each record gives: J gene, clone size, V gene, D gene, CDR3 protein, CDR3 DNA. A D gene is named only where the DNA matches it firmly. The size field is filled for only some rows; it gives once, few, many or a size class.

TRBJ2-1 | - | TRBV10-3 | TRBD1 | CAISYGTGATISYNEQFF | TGTGCCATCAGCTACGGGACAGGAGCTACAATCTCCTACAATGAGCAGTTCTTC
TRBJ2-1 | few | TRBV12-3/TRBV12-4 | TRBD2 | CASSFQSGRAQFF | TGTGCCAGCAGTTTCCAAAGCGGGAGGGCCCAGTTCTTC
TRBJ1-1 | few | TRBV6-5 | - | CASSSPEGGNEAFF | TGTGCCAGCAGTTCGCCTGAAGGGGGGAATGAAGCTTTCTTT
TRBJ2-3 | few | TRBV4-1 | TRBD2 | CASSSPAGATDTQYF | TGCGCCAGCAGCTCCCCAGCGGGGGCTACAGATACGCAGTATTTT
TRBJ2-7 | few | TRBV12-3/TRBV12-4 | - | CASSLIPSYEQYF | TGTGCCAGCAGCCTCATCCCCTCCTACGAGCAGTACTTC
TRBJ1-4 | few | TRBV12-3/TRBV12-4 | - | CASSYSSGEKLFF | TGTGCCAGCAGTTACAGCAGTGGGGAAAAACTGTTTTTT
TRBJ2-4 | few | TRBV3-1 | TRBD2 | CASSREDSSGGNIQYF | TGTGCCAGCAGCCGGGAGGACTCTAGCGGAGGGAACATTCAGTACTTC
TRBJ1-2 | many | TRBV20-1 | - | CSTYPGLLEGYTF | TGCAGTACGTACCCGGGCCTGCTGGAAGGCTACACCTTC
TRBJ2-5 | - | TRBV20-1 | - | CSASRVGGETQYF | TGCAGTGCTAGTCGGGTAGGAGGAGAGACCCAGTACTTC
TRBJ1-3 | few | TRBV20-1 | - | CSASDGSSGNTIYF | TGCAGTGCTAGTGACGGATCCTCTGGAAACACCATATATTTT
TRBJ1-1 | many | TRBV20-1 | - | CSAPLRGAMNTEAFF | TGCAGTGCCCCTCTGAGGGGGGCTATGAACACTGAAGCTTTCTTT
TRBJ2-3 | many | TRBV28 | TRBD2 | CASSLGGREYTQYF | TGTGCCAGCAGTTTAGGCGGGAGGGAATATACGCAGTATTTT
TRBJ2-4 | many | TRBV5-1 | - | CASSLAGGLPDQGAKNIQYF | TGCGCCAGCAGCTTGGCCGGAGGGTTGCCGGACCAGGGAGCCAAAAACATTCAGTACTTC
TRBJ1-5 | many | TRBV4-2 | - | CASSQTGAEPQPQHF | TGTGCCAGCAGCCAGACCGGGGCCGAACCCCAGCCCCAGCATTTT
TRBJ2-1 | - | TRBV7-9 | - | CASSLSADYNEQFF | TGTGCCAGCAGCTTATCGGCGGATTACAATGAGCAGTTCTTC
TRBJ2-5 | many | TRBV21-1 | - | CASSKTLTGETQYF | TGTGCCAGCAGCAAAACTTTAACGGGGGAGACCCAGTACTTC
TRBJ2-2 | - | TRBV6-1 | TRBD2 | CASKGPAGAKTGELFF | TGTGCCAGCAAGGGTCCAGCGGGAGCGAAAACCGGGGAGCTGTTTTTT
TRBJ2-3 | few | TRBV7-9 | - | CASSLGIGVADTQYF | TGTGCCAGCAGCTTGGGGATCGGCGTGGCGGATACGCAGTATTTT
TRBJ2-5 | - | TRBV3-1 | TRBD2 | CASSQENPAVLAGSDETQYF | TGTGCCAGCAGCCAAGAGAACCCGGCGGTACTAGCGGGGAGTGATGAGACCCAGTACTTC
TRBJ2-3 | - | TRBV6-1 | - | CASSVWTVTDTQYF | TGTGCCAGCAGTGTTTGGACAGTCACAGATACGCAGTATTTT
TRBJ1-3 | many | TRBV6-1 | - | CATRAGAGNTIYF | TGTGCCACCCGCGCAGGGGCTGGAAACACCATATATTTT
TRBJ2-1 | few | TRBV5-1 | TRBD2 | CASSLVVAGAGSYNEQFF | TGCGCCAGCAGCTTGGTGGTAGCGGGAGCTGGGAGCTACAATGAGCAGTTCTTC
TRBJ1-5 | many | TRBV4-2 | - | CASSQVLVGRDHQPQHF | TGTGCCAGCAGCCAAGTGTTGGTGGGCAGGGACCATCAGCCCCAGCATTTT
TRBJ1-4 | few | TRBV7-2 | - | CASSFDSSGEKLFF | TGTGCCAGCAGCTTCGACTCCTCCGGGGAAAAACTGTTTTTT
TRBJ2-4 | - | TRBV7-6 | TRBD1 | CASSLRTGVERQNIQYF | TGTGCCAGCAGCTTACGGACAGGGGTGGAGAGGCAAAACATTCAGTACTTC
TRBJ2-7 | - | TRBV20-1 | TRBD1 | CSAPGTAFEQYF | TGCAGTGCTCCCGGGACAGCTTTCGAGCAGTACTTC
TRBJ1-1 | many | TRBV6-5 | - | CASSYSWRGNTEAFF | TGTGCCAGCAGTTACTCTTGGAGGGGGAACACTGAAGCTTTCTTT
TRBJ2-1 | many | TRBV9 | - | CASSGLGNNEQFF | TGTGCCAGCAGCGGCCTGGGGAACAATGAGCAGTTCTTC
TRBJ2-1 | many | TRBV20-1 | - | CSARGERVVEQFF | TGCAGTGCAAGGGGGGAGAGGGTGGTTGAGCAGTTCTTC
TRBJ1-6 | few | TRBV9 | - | CASSVEGRGNSPLHF | TGTGCCAGCAGCGTAGAGGGCAGGGGTAATTCACCCCTCCACTTT